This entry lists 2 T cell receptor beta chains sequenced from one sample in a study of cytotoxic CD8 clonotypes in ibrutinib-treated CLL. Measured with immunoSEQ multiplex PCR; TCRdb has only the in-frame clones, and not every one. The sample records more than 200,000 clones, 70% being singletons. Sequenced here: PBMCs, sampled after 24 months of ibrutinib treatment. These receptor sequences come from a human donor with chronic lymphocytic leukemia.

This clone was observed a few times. This CDR3 is CASSLYPQVQRTDTQYF. The CDR3 DNA is TGTGCCAGCAGTTTATACCCACAGGTTCAACGCACAGATACGCAGTATTTT. The rearrangement uses TRBV27 and TRBJ2-3; the D gene is possibly TRBD1 (5 bases). The CDR3 is 17 residues long. Trimming took off 1 base at V and 1 base at J, with 15 bases between the two ends. Germline V gene lookup returns CDR1 MNHEY and CDR2 SMNVEV (reference sequence).

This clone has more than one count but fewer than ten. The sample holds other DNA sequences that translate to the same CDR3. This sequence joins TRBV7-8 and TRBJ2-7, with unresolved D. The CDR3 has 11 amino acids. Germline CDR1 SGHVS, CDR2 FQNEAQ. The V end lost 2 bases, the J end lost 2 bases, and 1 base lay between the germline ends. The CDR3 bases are TGTGCCAGCAGCTTAACCTACGAGCAGTACTTC. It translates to CASSLTYEQYF.